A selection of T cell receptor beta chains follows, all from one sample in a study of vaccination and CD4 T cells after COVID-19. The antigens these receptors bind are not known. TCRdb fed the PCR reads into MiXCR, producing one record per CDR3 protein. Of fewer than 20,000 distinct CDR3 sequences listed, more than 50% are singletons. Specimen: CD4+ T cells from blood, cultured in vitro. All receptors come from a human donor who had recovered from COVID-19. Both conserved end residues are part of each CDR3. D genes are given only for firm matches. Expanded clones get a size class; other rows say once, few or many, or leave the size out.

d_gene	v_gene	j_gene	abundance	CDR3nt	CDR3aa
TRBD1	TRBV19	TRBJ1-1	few	TGTGCCAGTAGTATTTACAGGGGTCGGTCCCAGGGCACTGAAGCTTTCTTT	CASSIYRGRSQGTEAFF
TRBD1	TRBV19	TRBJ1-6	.	TGTGCCAGTGGGGGACAGTATAATTCACCCCTCCACTTT	CASGGQYNSPLHF
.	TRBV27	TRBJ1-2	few	TGTGCCAGCAAAACACAACAGGAGGGAGACTATGGCTACACCTTC	CASKTQQEGDYGYTF
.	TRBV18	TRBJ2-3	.	TGTGCCAGCTCACCCAACACAGATACGCAGTATTTT	CASSPNTDTQYF
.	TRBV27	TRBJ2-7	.	TGTGCCAGCAGTTTGTTCCAGAGCTCCTACGAGCAGTACTTC	CASSLFQSSYEQYF
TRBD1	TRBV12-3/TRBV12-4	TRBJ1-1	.	TGTGCCAGCAGCTCTGAAAACAGGGGGAGCGCTGAAGCTTTCTTT	CASSSENRGSAEAFF
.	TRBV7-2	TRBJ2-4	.	TGTGCCAGCAGCTTTTCAGGGGGGATTGCGGGAGGTAGGAACATTCAGTACTTC	CASSFSGGIAGGRNIQYF
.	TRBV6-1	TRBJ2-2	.	TGTGCCAGCAGACTAGGGACCGGGGAGCTGTTTTTT	CASRLGTGELFF
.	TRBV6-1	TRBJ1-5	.	TGTGCCAGCACGGGCAGCATGACGAGTCAGCCCCAGCATTTT	CASTGSMTSQPQHF
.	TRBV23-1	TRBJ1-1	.	TGCGCCAGCAGTCAATCTGGGAACACTGAAGCTTTCTTT	CASSQSGNTEAFF
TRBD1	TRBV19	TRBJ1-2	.	TGTGCCACGGGCGGACAGGGGATTTATGGCTACACCTTC	CATGGQGIYGYTF
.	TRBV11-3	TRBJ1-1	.	TGTGCCAGCAGCTTAGGCTGGGACACTGAAGCTTTCTTT	CASSLGWDTEAFF
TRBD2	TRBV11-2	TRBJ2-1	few	TGTGCCAGCAGCTTACGTATGAGCGGGAGGGATGAGCAGTTCTTC	CASSLRMSGRDEQFF
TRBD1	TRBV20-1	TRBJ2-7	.	TGCAGTGCTTGGGACAGGGGGCGATACGAGCAGTACTTC	CSAWDRGRYEQYF
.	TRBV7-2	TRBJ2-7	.	TGTGCCAGCAGCTTATCTGGGCTCCCACTCTCCTACGAGCAGTACTTC	CASSLSGLPLSYEQYF
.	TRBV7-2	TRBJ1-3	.	TGTGCCAGCAGCCAGCGGTACACCATATATTTT	CASSQRYTIYF
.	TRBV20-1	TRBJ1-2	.	TGCAGTGCTGACTCTACGGGATCGTATGGCTACACCTTC	CSADSTGSYGYTF
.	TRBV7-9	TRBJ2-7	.	TGTGCCAGCACCAGAAGGGGCAGCTACGAGCAGTACTTC	CASTRRGSYEQYF
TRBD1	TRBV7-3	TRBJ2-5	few	TGTGCCAGCAGCCGGACAGGGGGCCGGGAGACCCAGTACTTC	CASSRTGGRETQYF
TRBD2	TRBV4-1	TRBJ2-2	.	TGCGCCAGCAGCCAATCACGTCCCGGGACTAGCATCAGAGGCGGGGAGCTGTTTTTT	CASSQSRPGTSIRGGELFF
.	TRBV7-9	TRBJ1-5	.	TGTGCCAGCAGCCCCATGGGCGGAGGCAATCAGCCCCAGCATTTT	CASSPMGGGNQPQHF
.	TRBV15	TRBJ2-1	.	TGTGCCACCAGCAGACAACTTACTAGGGAGCAGTTCTTC	CATSRQLTREQFF
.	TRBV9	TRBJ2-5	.	TGTGCCAGCAGCCCATCTCCGCACACTTTGGAGACCCAGTACTTC	CASSPSPHTLETQYF
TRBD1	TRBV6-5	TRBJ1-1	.	TGTGCCAGCAGTTACTCGACAGGGATGAACACTGAAGCTTTCTTT	CASSYSTGMNTEAFF
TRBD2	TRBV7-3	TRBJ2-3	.	TGTGCCAGCAGCTCACGGACTAGCGGGAGGGCCAGCACAGATACGCAGTATTTT	CASSSRTSGRASTDTQYF
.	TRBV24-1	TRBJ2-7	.	TGTGCCACCAGTGTGGCAGCCTCCTACGAGCAGTACTTC	CATSVAASYEQYF
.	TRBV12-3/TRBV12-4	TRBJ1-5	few	TGTGCCAGCAGCCGAGGGGTGCAGCCCCAGCATTTT	CASSRGVQPQHF
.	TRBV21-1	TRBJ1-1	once	TGTGCCAGCAGCGCCCCGGGACAGGGGGCGGGCGCTGAAGCTTTCTTT	CASSAPGQGAGAEAFF
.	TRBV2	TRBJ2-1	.	TGTGCCAGCAGTGAAGGGCGTAATGAGCAGTTCTTC	CASSEGRNEQFF
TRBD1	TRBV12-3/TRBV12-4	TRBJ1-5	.	TGTGCCAGCAGTCGGGACAGGGCGGTGGGTCAGCCCCAGCATTTT	CASSRDRAVGQPQHF
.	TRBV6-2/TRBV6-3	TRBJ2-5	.	TGTGCCAGCTCTCACTACCGGGTCGAGACCCAGTACTTC	CASSHYRVETQYF
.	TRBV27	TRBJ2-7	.	TGTGCCAGCAGCCCTGTTGTGTCTAAGAGCTCCTACGAGCAGTACTTC	CASSPVVSKSSYEQYF
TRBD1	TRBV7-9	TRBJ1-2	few	TGTGCCAGCAGCTTGGAGATGACAGGGTACTATGGCTACACCTTC	CASSLEMTGYYGYTF
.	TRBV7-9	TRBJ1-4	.	TGTGCCAGCAGCTTAGCTCTAGGGTCAAATGAAAAACTGTTTTTT	CASSLALGSNEKLFF
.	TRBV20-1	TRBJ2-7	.	TGCAGTGTTTCAGGGAACTCCTACGAGCAGTACTTC	CSVSGNSYEQYF
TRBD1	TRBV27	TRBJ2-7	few	TGTGCCAGCAGTCCAGGGACAGGTACTTCCTACGAGCAGTACTTC	CASSPGTGTSYEQYF
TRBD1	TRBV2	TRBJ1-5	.	TGTGCCAGCAGGACTCGACAGGGGGACAATCAGCCCCAGCATTTT	CASRTRQGDNQPQHF
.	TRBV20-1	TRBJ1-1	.	TGCAGTGCTAGTGGGGGGGCCACTGAAGCTTTCTTT	CSASGGATEAFF
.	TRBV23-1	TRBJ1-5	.	TGCGCCAGCAGTACCGGGGGATTTGAAGAATCGCCCCAGCATTTT	CASSTGGFEESPQHF